Shown below are 26 T cell receptor beta chains from a single sample sequenced in a study of cytomegalovirus exposure and HLA in healthy donors (dated by TCRdb to 2017 to 2019). The receptor library was made with the immunoSEQ multiplex PCR assay. A mixture of 60 forward primers for TCR Vbeta segments and 13 reverse primers for TCR Jbeta segments was used in the multiplex PCR. The table was pulled from immuneACCESS by TCRdb, which kept in-frame rearrangements only. Such tables lose some clones; where checked, under half of the loss comes from unresolved V genes, and the rest has no known cause. The sample yields 85,000 to 130,000 clones; approximately 80% were counted once. The ten most abundant clones make up about 5% of the sample. The sequencing sample was made of PBMCs. The source of these receptors is a woman under 30 in good health and CMV-seropositive.

This rearrangement joins TRBV9 to TRBJ2-5; possible D gene TRBD1, 5 bases. From germline, CDR1 is SGDLS and CDR2 YYNGEE. V was shortened by 0 bases and J by 0 bases, with 9 bases between the two germline ends. This CDR3 comprises 15 residues. The CDR3 nucleotides are TGTGCCAGCAGCGTAGGGGTGGACAACCAAGAGACCCAGTACTTC. This sequence encodes CASSVGVDNQETQYF.

J is TRBJ1-4 and V is TRBV5-6, with D tentatively TRBD1 (5 bases). Trimming removed 3 bases from V and 3 bases from J, with 9 bases in between. CDR1 and CDR2 (germline): SGHDT, YYEEEE. The CDR3 is 14 residues long. The CDR3 DNA reads as TGTGCCAGCAGCTCCGGGGACTCTAATGAAAAACTGTTTTTT. As protein: CASSSGDSNEKLFF.

The chain couples TRBV6-5 to TRBJ2-1; no firm D call. The germline V gene encodes CDR1 MNHEY and CDR2 SVGAGI. This CDR3 contains 11 residues. V was cut by 6 bases and J by 6 bases, with 6 bases left in between. This CDR3 reads CASSNSNEQFF. As DNA, the CDR3 is TGTGCCAGCAGCAACTCCAATGAGCAGTTCTTC.

V usage is TRBV25-1 and J usage is TRBJ2-3; perhaps TRBD1 as D (6 bases). Per germline, CDR1 MGHDK and CDR2 SYGVNS. Trimming took 4 bases from V and 0 from J, leaving 11 bases between them. The CDR3 totals 15 residues. Here the CDR3 DNA reads TGTGCCAGCAGTGTGGCAGGGGAGAGCACAGATACGCAGTATTTT. It encodes CASSVAGESTDTQYF.

The rearrangement uses TRBV28 and TRBJ2-2, with unresolved D. The CDR3 has 14 residues. V was trimmed by 4 bases and J by 2 bases, leaving 8 bases between them. Germline lookup yields CDR1 MDHEN and CDR2 SYDVKM. The CDR3 loop is CASSSFYNTGELFF. CDR3 nucleotides: TGTGCCAGCAGTTCCTTCTATAACACCGGGGAGCTGTTTTTT.

The chain has TRBV5-1 and TRBJ2-1; 9 bases line up with TRBD2. The CDR3 is 16 residues long. V was clipped by 7 bases and J by 0 bases; unmatched bases: 8. Germline lookup yields CDR1 SGHRS and CDR2 YFSETQ. CDR3 in amino acids: CASYDSGGSSYNEQFF. The DNA of the CDR3 is TGCGCCAGCTATGACAGCGGGGGGAGCTCCTACAATGAGCAGTTCTTC.

This clone was recorded a few times. This chain uses TRBV19 with TRBJ2-3, with 9 positions matching TRBD1. J lost 2 bases, V lost 5 bases, and 5 bases had no gene match. The CDR3 is 15 amino acids. Germline assignment: CDR1 LNHDA and CDR2 SQIVND (reference sequence). The CDR3 bases are TGTGCCAGTAGTTTCCGGGACAGGGACACAGATACGCAGTATTTT. This codes for CASSFRDRDTDTQYF.

The V gene is TRBV27, the J gene TRBJ2-7; 9 bases are a match to TRBD2. The CDR3 covers 15 residues. The J segment lost 5 bases and the V segment lost 5 bases, leaving 10 bases of the junction unmatched. CDR1 and CDR2 from the germline V gene are MNHEY and SMNVEV (reference sequence). The DNA of the CDR3 is TGTGCCAGCAGTCCCATAGCGGGAGTAATAAACGAGCAGTACTTC. Translating it yields CASSPIAGVINEQYF.

V is TRBV2 and J is TRBJ2-1; a weak D match, TRBD1 (5 bases). V lost 8 bases, J lost 8 bases, and 19 bases lay in between. CDR3 length equals 14 residues. CDR1 is SNHLY, CDR2 FYNNEI, per germline. The CDR3 sequence is CASSRQRTTDEQFF. CDR3 nucleotide sequence: TGTGCCAGCTCGAGACAGAGGACCACGGATGAGCAGTTCTTC.

This clone was observed a few times. The rearrangement links TRBV6-5 to TRBJ2-3, with 12 bases fitting TRBD2. The germline V gene has CDR1 MNHEY and CDR2 SVGAGI. Losses at the gene ends were 5 bases for V and 4 bases for J; bases not matched to a gene: 4. This CDR3 comprises 15 residues. CDR3 loop: CASSLGLAGPDTQYF. CDR3 sequence (DNA): TGTGCCAGCAGTCTCGGACTAGCGGGGCCAGATACGCAGTATTTT.

This rearrangement joins TRBV5-1 to TRBJ2-5; no reliable D call. V was shortened by 5 bases and J by 0 bases, with 5 bases between the two germline ends. Germline V gives CDR1 SGHRS, CDR2 YFSETQ. The CDR3 extends over 12 amino acids. The CDR3 nucleotides are TGCGCCAGCAGTCCGTACCAAGAGACCCAGTACTTC. This codes for CASSPYQETQYF.

The sample holds a few counts of this clone. The genes are TRBV15 and TRBJ2-7, with a possible D match to TRBD2 (5 bases). Trimming left V 4 bases short and J 2 bases short, with 12 bases between. The CDR3 is 14 amino acids. CDR1 and CDR2 (germline): LNHNV, YYDKDF (reference sequence). CDR3 sequence (DNA): TGTGCCACCAGCATTGGACTCTCACCCTACGAGCAGTACTTC. Protein sequence: CATSIGLSPYEQYF.

This clone occurred once. V usage is TRBV6-5 and J usage is TRBJ1-2; 9 bases are a match to TRBD1. The CDR3 covers 15 residues. J was trimmed by 3 bases and V by 5 bases; bases with no gene match: 7. Germline CDR1 reads MNHEY; CDR2 reads SVGAGI. Here the CDR3 DNA reads TGTGCCAGCAGTCCTTGGGACAGGGCAGACTATGGCTACACCTTC. Amino acids: CASSPWDRADYGYTF.

This chain uses TRBV4-2 with TRBJ2-2, with TRBD2 matching over 12 bases. The V gene end was trimmed by 0 bases and the J gene end by 5 bases; junction bases not matched to a gene: 7. CDR1 is LGHNA and CDR2 is YNFKEQ in the germline V gene. This CDR3 is built from 18 residues. The chain's CDR3 is CASSQDRLAGGKTGELFF. As DNA, the CDR3 is TGTGCCAGCAGCCAAGATCGCCTAGCGGGAGGGAAAACCGGGGAGCTGTTTTTT.

On this clone: A far larger clone is one nucleotide away, so this likely arose from a read error. Other DNA sequences from this sample encode an identical CDR3 as well. The rearrangement joins TRBV15 to TRBJ2-1, with D maybe TRBD1 (5 bases). Germline CDR1 LNHNV, CDR2 YYDKDF (reference sequence). The CDR3 runs to 12 residues. The CDR3 DNA sequence: TGTGCAACCAGCAGGGCCGTCAATGAGCAGTTCTTC. Translating it yields CATSRAVNEQFF.

The chain combines TRBV9 with TRBJ2-1; 11 bases are shared with TRBD2. The CDR3 runs 16 residues. The V and J ends lost 3 bases and 4 bases, in that order; junction bases with no gene match: 6. CDR1 is SGDLS, CDR2 YYNGEE, per germline. CDR3 amino acids: CASSDQTSGIYNEQFF. The CDR3 DNA follows: TGTGCCAGCAGCGACCAGACTAGCGGGATTTACAATGAGCAGTTCTTC.

The rearrangement links TRBV28 to TRBJ1-2, with TRBD1 matching 9 bases. The CDR3 extends over 15 amino acids. From germline, CDR1 is MDHEN and CDR2 SYDVKM. J was trimmed by 0 bases and V by 2 bases; bases with no gene match: 1. The CDR3 protein is CASSLGTGTNYGYTF. DNA for the CDR3: TGTGCCAGCAGTTTAGGGACAGGGACTAACTATGGCTACACCTTC.

The chain has TRBV29-1 and TRBJ1-1, with D tentatively TRBD1 (5 bases). CDR3 length equals 12 residues. V lost 5 bases and J 3 bases, leaving 10 bases between the germline ends. CDR1 and CDR2 (germline): SQVTM, ANQGSEA. CDR3 sequence reads: CSVPDSYTEAFF. CDR3 DNA: TGCAGCGTTCCTGACAGCTACACTGAAGCTTTCTTT.

This rearrangement joins TRBV30 to TRBJ2-1; D is uncertain. Per germline, CDR1 GTSNPN and CDR2 SVGIG (reference sequence). This CDR3 has 14 residues. Trimming cost V 6 bases and J 3 bases, with 15 bases left between them. The CDR3 here is CACPISPDYNEQFF. The DNA for the CDR3 is TGTGCCTGCCCTATTTCCCCTGACTACAATGAGCAGTTCTTC.

The chain has TRBV11-2 and TRBJ2-5, with TRBD2 matching 10 bases. The germline V gene encodes CDR1 SGHAT and CDR2 FQNNGV. The CDR3 is 15 residues long. V dropped 1 base and J dropped 4; count of bases not matched to a gene: 3. The CDR3 sequence is CASSLVAGGLETQYF. CDR3 DNA sequence: TGTGCCAGCAGCTTAGTAGCGGGAGGTTTAGAGACCCAGTACTTC.

Notes on this clone: Other DNA variants within this sample encode the same CDR3. The chain joins TRBV7-8 to TRBJ1-4; TRBD1 is a possible D gene (6 bases). Per the germline V gene, CDR1 is SGHVS and CDR2 is FQNEAQ. Deletions cut 6 bases from V and 7 bases from J, with 18 bases between. The CDR3 consists of 15 residues. CDR3 residues: CASSPQQGRSEKLFF. The CDR3 DNA is TGTGCCAGCAGTCCGCAACAGGGTCGTAGTGAAAAACTGTTTTTT.

This sequence joins TRBV10-2 and TRBJ2-3; 9 positions agree with TRBD2. CDR3 length: 15 residues. In germline, CDR1 is WSHSY, CDR2 SAAADI. Trimming cost V 3 bases and J 3 bases; bases outside gene matches: 4. CDR3 in DNA: TGCGCCAGCAGTGAAACGGCGGGAGGGACAGATACGCAGTATTTT. Its protein is CASSETAGGTDTQYF.

The gene calls are TRBV5-6 and TRBJ2-5; a weak D match, TRBD1 (6 bases). CDR3 length: 13 amino acids. Germline-derived CDR1 and CDR2 are SGHDT and YYEEEE. Trimming stripped 2 bases from V and 5 bases from J, with 10 bases between. The CDR3 DNA follows: TGTGCCAGCAGCTTCGCAGGGGTGGAGACCCAGTACTTC. Translating it yields CASSFAGVETQYF.

The chain carries TRBV30 and TRBJ1-6, with TRBD1 as a possible D gene (6 bases). V was trimmed by 4 bases and J by 0 bases, leaving 16 bases between them. The CDR3 is 17 residues long. Germline V gene lookup returns CDR1 GTSNPN and CDR2 SVGIG (reference sequence). In DNA form, the CDR3 reads TGTGCCTGGACACTCGACAGGCGCTACTCCTATAATTCACCCCTCCACTTT. Encoded protein: CAWTLDRRYSYNSPLHF. The variable domain in full, completed from reference TRBV30 and TRBJ1-6, reads SQTIHQWPATLVQPVGSPLSLECTVEGTSNPNLYWYRQAAGRGLQLLFYSVGIGQISSEVPQNLSASRPQDRQFILSSKKLLLSDSGFYLCAWTLDRRYSYNSPLHFGNGTRLTVT.

The table lists this clone with a count of one. This chain links TRBV11-2 with TRBJ2-1; 12 nucleotides align to TRBD2. This CDR3 is 18 amino acids long. V was clipped by 1 base and J by 8 bases; unmatched bases: 12. CDR1 and CDR2 from the germline V gene are SGHAT and FQNNGV. The CDR3 region has the DNA TGTGCCAGCAGCTTAGGTCCACTAGCGGGAGGCAGAGGGCATGAGCAGTTCTTC. Its translation: CASSLGPLAGGRGHEQFF.

This chain links TRBV15 with TRBJ2-1, with no clear D. From germline, CDR1 is LNHNV and CDR2 YYDKDF (reference sequence). V was shortened by 1 base and J by 6 bases, with 4 bases between the two germline ends. This CDR3 has 12 residues. The CDR3 reads CATSRGANEQFF. CDR3 coding DNA: TGTGCCACCAGCAGAGGCGCCAATGAGCAGTTCTTC.